The present entry profiles one T cell receptor (beta chain) with its context. Germline V gene lookup returns CDR1 LNHDA and CDR2 SQIVND (reference sequence). This CDR3 spans 13 amino acids. J was trimmed by 5 bases and V by 8 bases; bases with no gene match: 4. This sample was included in a study of blood T cell repertoires in COVID-19. Study information: Samples taken during acute and convalescent COVID-19 were collected in the United States, Italy and Spain.

Here immunoSEQ multiplex PCR was the method, and the copy in TCRdb shows in-frame clones only, minus some. The sample yields tens of thousands of clones, 89% seen once. This clonotype was obtained from a man between 65 and 80 years old with active or convalescent COVID-19. Sequenced sample: peripheral blood. This rearrangement joins TRBV19 to TRBJ2-5; 11 positions match TRBD1. The CDR3 DNA reads TGTGCCAGTGGACAGGGGGCGAGGGAGACCCAGTACTTC. Amino acid sequence: CASGQGARETQYF.